This T cell receptor (beta chain) is from a study of human T cells and chemical hapten exposure. The study's library attached unique molecular identifiers to single cDNA molecules. In the original processing: The median was approximately 89,000 TCRs per sample, ranging about 20,000 to 690,600. From the RACE reads, TCRdb called clonotypes with MiXCR, one entry per CDR3 protein. These V and J calls originate from TCRdb's pipeline instead of the authors' own analysis. The sample has around 130,000 distinct CDR3 sequences; approximately 8.3% are singletons. Time point in this sample: healthy volunteer bleed at 2 weeks. Before extraction, the whole blood was not fractionated, and total RNA was taken from it. The CDR3 covers 16 residues. V was shortened by 0 bases and J by 6 bases, with 17 bases between the two germline ends. This clonotype was recorded a few times.

Sequenced sample: whole blood. The receptor comes from a male donor in good health. Some clones in this sample may be carry-over from other donors' samples. J is TRBJ1-1 and V is TRBV6-7; no definite D call. TRBV6-7 is an ORF for which the function is uncertain. CDR3 region: CASSYSRMNRHSEAFF. The CDR3 DNA follows: TGTGCCAGCAGTTACTCGAGAATGAATAGACATTCTGAAGCTTTCTTT.